This is a list of T cell receptor beta chains from one sample in a study of blood T cells in healthy people across ages. Each CDR3 protein gets one entry after TCRdb re-called the 5' RACE reads with MiXCR. This sample yields about 830,000 distinct CDR3 sequences, of which around 62% are seen a single time; 25% to 35% belongs to the top ten. The sample taken for sequencing was blood. These receptors were taken from a man aged 25 to 45 in good health. The conserved cysteine and the conserved F or W are not part of the CDR3 here. The D gene is left open where the match is weak.

j_call,d_call,v_call,cdr3_length,cdr3_aa
TRBJ2-4,-,TRBV6-6,12,AAAGSLAKNIQY
TRBJ1-6,-,TRBV15,13,ATSREWQLGSPLH
TRBJ2-1,TRBD1,TRBV11-2,14,ASSLGRQGLYNEQF
TRBJ2-7,-,TRBV9,12,ASSVGGNQYEQY
TRBJ1-3,-,TRBV4-3,13,ASSQAQGTGNTIY
TRBJ2-1,-,TRBV7-3,10,ASGRRGNEQF
TRBJ1-4,TRBD1,TRBV14,17,ASSQKPDRGRATNEKLF
TRBJ2-6,-,TRBV20-1,11,SAAGPGSDVLT
TRBJ2-1,-,TRBV4-2,14,ASSPREVGPNNEQF
TRBJ2-3,-,TRBV4-3,16,ASSQDRPTGTSTDTQY
TRBJ1-2,-,TRBV9,12,ASSPQPSFGGYT
TRBJ2-5,-,TRBV6-5,12,ASSFAGYQETQY
TRBJ2-2,-,TRBV4-3,16,ASSQDWADPSNTGELF
TRBJ1-5,-,TRBV20-1,13,SARGGDLGNQPQH
TRBJ2-3,TRBD2,TRBV12-3/TRBV12-4,13,ASYKRGGGTDTQY
-,-,TRBV30,10,AWRGFGETQY
TRBJ1-5,-,TRBV29-1,12,SVGGDPLNQPQH
TRBJ2-5,TRBD2,TRBV12-3/TRBV12-4,14,ASSLASGTYQETQY
TRBJ2-1,TRBD2,TRBV4-3,11,ATSGGLYNEQF
TRBJ2-3,-,TRBV20-1,10,SARLGTDTQY